The T cell receptor (beta chain) described here comes from a study of blood T cells in healthy people across ages (dated by TCRdb to the mid-2010s). Regarding the complete study: In model experiments, roughly one uniquely barcoded TCR beta cDNA molecule per two T cells was captured by template switching. Using the same blood draw, the study looked at two additional independent replicas of 1 million unique cDNA reads for two donors, one aged 18 to 30 and the other aged 80 or older. Four age groups were formed from the donors: young (average approximately 16 years), middle-aged (more than 35), aged (roughly 58) and long-lived (approximately 78). To track age-related changes in TCR beta repertoire diversity, the study relied on deep sequencing normalized with unique cDNA molecular identifiers. Paper-wide results and their limitations: Observed TCR beta diversity per million T cells fell roughly linearly with age, and a significant reduction was already apparent by age roughly 41. Compared with the aged group, the long-lived group had more naive CD4+ T cells, fewer expanded clones and increased TCR diversity, suggesting age selection. Since profiling was done on bulk unsorted PBMCs, naive and antigen-experienced compartments could not be conclusively compared. A strong correlation was found between observed TCR beta diversity and the percentage of naive T cells measured by flow cytometry. Estimates of total diversity based on one million sequenced T cells were regarded as lower bounds and as underestimates. Because the CMV infection status of the donors was unknown, age-related changes in expanded clonotypes may potentially have been confounded.

In the germline V gene, CDR1 corresponds to KGHDR and CDR2 to SFDVKD. The CDR3, cysteine through phenylalanine, is 13 amino acids long. Only the CDR3 DNA is retained, 39 bases long and in frame from the first base. V is pared back by 1 base and J by 0 bases, with 3 bases lying between the germline termini. The donors were around 39 Caucasian individuals from Russia, aged 6 to 90 years, who were systemically healthy. Around 10 milliliters of peripheral blood were collected from each donor into EDTA-treated Vacutainer tubes. PBMCs were isolated by Ficoll-Paque density-gradient centrifugation, with at least 6 million obtained per sample. Trizol reagent was used to extract total RNA from the PBMCs, yielding at least 6 micrograms per sample. For every donor, flow cytometry on a PBMC aliquot measured the percentage of naive CD45RAhigh/CD27high T cells. Libraries were constructed by 5' RACE. The instrument was an Illumina HiSeq 2500. The second PCR ran for roughly 7 to 12 cycles and used a J-beta primer mix along with a sample-barcoded 5' primer. A unique molecular identifier was introduced onto each TCR beta cDNA molecule by a template-switch 5' adaptor carrying 12 random nucleotides. At least 3 million CDR3-containing paired-end reads were obtained from each sample. First-strand cDNA synthesis was performed from all RNA using the Mint cDNA synthesis kit, with priming by a TRBC-specific oligonucleotide. All cDNA was treated with uracil-DNA glycosylase and then went through a first 18-cycle PCR with the universal primers M1SS and BC2_uni_R. Per the authors' processing: Normalization of each sample was performed by random selection of 1 million high-quality reads, each carrying a distinct molecular identifier. Reads sharing molecular identifiers were discarded rather than binned into consensus sequences. CDR3 identification, clonotype clustering and error correction used MiTCR with a Q25 quality threshold and the strictest error-elimination algorithm. A nonparametric unseen species model with Euler transformation was used to estimate lower-bound total TCR beta diversity. TCRdb applied fastp at Q25 and MiXCR to the public reads, then kept only in-frame beta chains. One record per CDR3 amino acid sequence lists the most common genes and DNA. Clone size and V and J calls follow TCRdb, not the original study. This sample gives roughly 1,100,000 distinct CDR3 sequences in total; 25% of them show up just once. The leading ten clones occupy 0.75% of the sample.

A word on this clonotype: The clone's antigen remains unknown. Per-base qualities were not stored, and no clone one base away is much larger.

A further study also used this sample, focusing on T cells of mothers and their children. The second publication reports: Donors were nine systemically healthy Caucasian individuals: three mothers and their six children. cDNA synthesis used all of the extracted RNA, with approximately 1.4 ug of RNA in each 15 ul reaction. In the second PCR, the M1S primer added sample barcodes and 2-4 random nucleotides. Over 9.5 million TCR beta CDR3 reads were obtained for each mother, and 2.7 million or so reads were obtained for each child. TCR recombination output is similarly shaped by thymic selection in related and unrelated pairs, with a minor effect exerted by inherited differences. Related mother-child pairs always showed normalized repertoire overlap that was slightly higher than in unrelated mother-child pairs, though the difference was never significant. Persistent microchimeric T cell clones were not detected, at a sensitivity of 95 to 100 clones per million clonotypes. Deep NGS was used in the study to compare the TCR beta repertoires of mothers and children and to look for features that separate related mother-child pairs from unrelated individuals. Mothers averaged approximately 40 +/- 4 years of age and children averaged about 10 +/- 4 years. After adapter ligation with NEBNext reagents, the libraries were sequenced on Illumina HiSeq 2000 with 100+100 nt paired-end reads. Mother and child libraries were prepared a month apart and sequenced in separate runs to prevent cross-contamination. For each donor, between 500,000 and 2,000,000 distinct TCR beta clonotypes were identified. Naive TCR beta clonotypes were estimated from low-frequency clonotypes matched to each donor's FACS-determined naive share, without sorting.

Here the chain combines TRBV24-1 and TRBJ2-7, with no D gene named confidently. Sample: blood. The receptor's source is a girl between 2 and 10 years old in good health. The CDR3 loop reads CATSDFYSYEQYF. In nucleotide form, the sequence is TGTGCCACCAGTGATTTTTACTCCTACGAGCAGTACTTC.